This record covers a single TCR beta chain. The CDR3 consists of 16 residues. Germline values: CDR1 SGHKS, CDR2 YYEKEE (reference sequence). After removal of 7 bases from V and 3 bases from J, the junction contained 13 bases not matched to a gene. This sample was taken from a study of radiotherapy plus CTLA-4 blockade in lung cancer. The protocol was immunoSEQ multiplex PCR, while the TCRdb copy is restricted to in-frame clones and leaves out a portion. The sample includes approximately 85,000 clones, more than 75% of them seen just once. Here the sequenced sample was peripheral blood, taken from a patient treated with radiotherapy plus ipilimumab. The chain is built from TRBV5-5 and TRBJ1-2; 9 bases align to TRBD1. This receptor was identified in a human donor with non-small cell lung cancer who had a partial response to radiotherapy plus ipilimumab. The CDR3 region has the DNA TGTGCCAGCTTACCGTCCCGGGACAGGGAATACTATGGCTACACCTTC. Residues: CASLPSRDREYYGYTF.